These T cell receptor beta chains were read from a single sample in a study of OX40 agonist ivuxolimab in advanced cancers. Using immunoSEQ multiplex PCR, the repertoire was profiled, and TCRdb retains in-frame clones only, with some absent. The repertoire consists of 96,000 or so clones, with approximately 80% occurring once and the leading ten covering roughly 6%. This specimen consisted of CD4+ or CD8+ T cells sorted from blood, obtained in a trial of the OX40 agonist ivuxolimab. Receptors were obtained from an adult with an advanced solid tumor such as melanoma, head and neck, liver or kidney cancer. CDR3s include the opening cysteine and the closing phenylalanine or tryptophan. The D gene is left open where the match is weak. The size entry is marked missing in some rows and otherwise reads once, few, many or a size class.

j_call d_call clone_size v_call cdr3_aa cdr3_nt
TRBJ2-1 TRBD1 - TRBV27 CASSLTGTVSYNEQFF TGTGCCAGCAGTTTAACCGGGACAGTCTCCTACAATGAGCAGTTCTTC
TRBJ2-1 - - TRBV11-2 CASSSGTPNNEQFF TGTGCCAGCAGCTCAGGGACGCCGAACAATGAGCAGTTCTTC
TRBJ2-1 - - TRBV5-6 CASILPNRLLGNEQFF TGTGCCAGCATCTTACCCAACCGGTTACTGGGGAATGAGCAGTTCTTC
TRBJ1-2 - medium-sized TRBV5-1 CASSLEGASGYTF TGCGCCAGCAGCTTGGAGGGTGCTAGTGGCTACACCTTC
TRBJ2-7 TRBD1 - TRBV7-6 CASSWSDWGDRNTYEQYF TGTGCCAGCAGCTGGTCAGACTGGGGGGACAGGAATACCTACGAGCAGTACTTC
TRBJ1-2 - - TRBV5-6 CASREGTAGAIYGYTF TGTGCCAGCAGAGAGGGGACTGCCGGCGCCATCTATGGCTACACCTTC
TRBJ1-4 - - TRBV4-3 CASSQDQSEWGANEKLFF TGCGCCAGCAGCCAAGATCAAAGCGAGTGGGGGGCCAATGAAAAACTGTTTTTT
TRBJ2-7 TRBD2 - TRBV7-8 CASSLGSGPYEQYF TGTGCCAGCAGCTTAGGTAGCGGGCCCTACGAGCAGTACTTC
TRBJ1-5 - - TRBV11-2 CASSLEGIQPQHF TGTGCCAGCAGCTTAGAGGGGATTCAGCCCCAGCATTTT
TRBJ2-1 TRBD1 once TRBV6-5 CASSYSGTGTYNEQFF TGTGCCAGCAGTTACTCCGGGACAGGGACCTACAATGAGCAGTTCTTC
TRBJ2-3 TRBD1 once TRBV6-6 CASSYSGQPKTDTQYF TGTGCCAGCAGTTACTCGGGACAGCCCAAAACAGATACGCAGTATTTT
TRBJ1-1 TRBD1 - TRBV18 CASSPGTVEAFF TGTGCCAGCTCACCGGGGACAGTTGAAGCTTTCTTT
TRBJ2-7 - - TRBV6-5 CASSYDPMRFYEQYF TGTGCCAGCAGTTACGATCCGATGAGGTTTTACGAGCAGTACTTC
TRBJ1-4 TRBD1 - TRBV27 CASRDGQGVDEKLFF TGTGCCAGCAGGGATGGACAGGGGGTAGATGAAAAACTGTTTTTT
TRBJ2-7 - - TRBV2 CASDSSYEQYF TGTGCCAGTGACAGCTCCTACGAGCAGTACTTC
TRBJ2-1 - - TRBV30 CASLLAYNEQFF TGTGCCTCCCTACTAGCTTACAATGAGCAGTTCTTC
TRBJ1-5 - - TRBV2 CASSDSSLRGGVWSLDQPQHF TGTGCCAGCAGTGATAGTTCCCTTCGGGGGGGCGTATGGAGTTTGGATCAGCCCCAGCATTTT
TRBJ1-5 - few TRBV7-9 CASSPGTGLNQPQHF TGTGCCAGCAGCCCCGGGACCGGACTCAATCAGCCCCAGCATTTT
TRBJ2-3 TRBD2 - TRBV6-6 CASSSTSGRPRDTQYF TGTGCCAGCAGCTCGACTAGCGGGAGGCCCCGAGATACGCAGTATTTT
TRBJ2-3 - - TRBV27 CASRTDATSTDTQYF TGTGCCAGCAGGACTGACGCGACTAGCACAGATACGCAGTATTTT
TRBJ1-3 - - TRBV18 CASSWTERPSGNTIYF TGTGCCAGCTCATGGACGGAGCGACCCTCTGGAAACACCATATATTTT
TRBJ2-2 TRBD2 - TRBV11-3 CASSLGGGYTGELFF TGTGCCAGCAGCTTAGGGGGAGGGTACACCGGGGAGCTGTTTTTT
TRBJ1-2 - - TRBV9 CASSVNEGHGYTF TGTGCCAGCAGCGTGAACGAAGGCCATGGCTACACCTTC
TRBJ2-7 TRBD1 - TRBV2 CASSGTGPGEQYF TGTGCCAGCAGTGGGACAGGGCCGGGGGAGCAGTACTTC
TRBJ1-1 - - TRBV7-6 CASSLARGTEAFF TGTGCCAGCAGCTTAGCCAGGGGCACTGAAGCTTTCTTT
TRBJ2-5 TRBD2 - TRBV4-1 CASSQVGLAGIETQYF TGCGCCAGCAGCCAAGTGGGACTAGCGGGAATAGAGACCCAGTACTTC
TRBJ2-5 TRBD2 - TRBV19 CASSPQREQLGETQYF TGTGCCAGTAGTCCTCAGCGGGAGCAGCTAGGAGAGACCCAGTACTTC
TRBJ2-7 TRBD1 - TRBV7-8 CASSPQGTETYEQYF TGTGCCAGCAGCCCCCAGGGGACAGAAACCTACGAGCAGTACTTC
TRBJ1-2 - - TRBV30 CAWSSGANYGYTF TGTGCCTGGAGTTCAGGGGCTAACTATGGCTACACCTTC
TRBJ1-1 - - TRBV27 CASSMDKGGTTEAFF TGTGCCAGCAGTATGGACAAGGGGGGCACCACTGAAGCTTTCTTT
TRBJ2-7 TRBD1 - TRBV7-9 CASSPNDRGRYEQYF TGTGCCAGCAGCCCGAACGACAGGGGGCGGTACGAGCAGTACTTC
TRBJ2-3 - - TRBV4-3 CASSQESRAPDTQYF TGCGCCAGCAGCCAAGAGTCTAGGGCCCCAGATACGCAGTATTTT
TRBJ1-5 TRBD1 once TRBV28 CASSLIQGDNSNQPQHF TGTGCCAGCAGTTTAATACAGGGGGATAATAGCAATCAGCCCCAGCATTTT
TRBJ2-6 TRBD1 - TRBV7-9 CASSTGVGVNVLTF TGTGCCAGCAGCACAGGGGTCGGGGTTAACGTCCTGACTTTC
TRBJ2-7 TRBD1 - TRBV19 CASSLQGAHEQYF TGTGCCAGTAGTCTGCAGGGGGCCCACGAGCAGTACTTC
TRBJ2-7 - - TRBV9 CASSVGEGYEQYF TGTGCCAGCAGCGTCGGCGAGGGTTACGAGCAGTACTTC
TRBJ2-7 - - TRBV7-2 CASTNYPSYEQYF TGTGCCAGCACGAACTACCCCTCCTACGAGCAGTACTTC
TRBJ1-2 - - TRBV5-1 CASSTITGSINYGYTF TGCGCCAGCAGCACCATCACAGGGAGTATTAACTATGGCTACACCTTC
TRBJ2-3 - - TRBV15 CATGSSTDTQYF TGTGCCACCGGCAGCAGCACAGATACGCAGTATTTT
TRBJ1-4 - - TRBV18 CASSRQRGEKLFF TGTGCCAGCTCACGTCAACGGGGAGAAAAACTGTTTTTT
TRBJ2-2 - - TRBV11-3 CASSFNSAGELFF TGTGCCAGCAGCTTTAACTCCGCCGGGGAGCTGTTTTTT
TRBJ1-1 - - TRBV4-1 CASNRGEGANTEAFF TGCGCCAGCAACCGTGGAGAAGGGGCGAACACTGAAGCTTTCTTT